This passage covers 18 T cell receptor beta chains from one sample sequenced in a study of blood T cell repertoires in COVID-19. The table came from immunoSEQ multiplex PCR; TCRdb's copy has only in-frame clones and leaves some out. The table has 150,000 to 200,000 clones, roughly nine tenths seen once. The sample was peripheral blood. These receptors all stem from a human donor in a cohort sampled during active COVID-19.

The CDR3 reads CASSGNTGELFF. The DNA of the CDR3 is TGTGCCAGTAGCGGGAACACCGGGGAGCTGTTTTTT. The rearrangement uses TRBV12-3 or TRBV12-4 and TRBJ2-2; D perhaps matches TRBD2 (6 bases). Trimming removed 9 bases from V and 1 base from J, with 6 bases in between. This CDR3 spans 12 amino acids.

The rearrangement uses TRBV11-2 and TRBJ2-1, with 8 bases matching TRBD1. Germline V lookup: CDR1 SGHAT, CDR2 FQNNGV. The CDR3 contains 16 residues. Losses at the gene ends were 1 base for V and 8 bases for J; bases not matched to a gene: 10. The CDR3 is CASSLAPGQGAYEQFF. The CDR3 DNA follows: TGTGCCAGCAGCTTAGCCCCGGGGCAGGGGGCTTATGAGCAGTTCTTC.

The chain carries TRBV24-1 and TRBJ2-2; D is unresolved. CDR1 and CDR2 from the germline V gene are KGHDR and SFDVKD. CDR3 length: 11 residues. Between the trimmed V and J ends, which lost 9 bases and 7 bases, there was a span of 8 bases. CDR3 DNA: TGTGCCACCGGAGTCAGCGGGGAGCTGTTTTTT. This encodes CATGVSGELFF.

V usage is TRBV3-1 (or the pseudogene TRBV3-2) and J usage is TRBJ2-7; D might be TRBD1 or TRBD2, each matching 7 bases. The CDR3 sequence is 15 residues long. From germline, CDR1 is LGHDT and CDR2 YNNKEL (reference sequence). V lost 4 bases, J lost 7 bases, and 20 bases lay in between. DNA for the CDR3: TGTGCCAGCAGCCGAGACAGGGAGGGACTTGGTGAGCAGTACTTC. As protein: CASSRDREGLGEQYF.

This clone appeared once. Written as DNA, the CDR3 is TGTGCCAGCAGTGTAGGGACAGGGGCGATCTACAATGAGCAGTTCTTC. Translating it yields CASSVGTGAIYNEQFF. V usage is TRBV2 and J usage is TRBJ2-1, with 10 bases identical to TRBD1. This CDR3 contains 16 residues. The germline V gene has CDR1 SNHLY and CDR2 FYNNEI. V lost 4 bases, J lost 3 bases, and 6 bases stayed unmatched.

This sequence joins TRBV7-2 and TRBJ2-2; 11 nucleotides match TRBD1. This CDR3 is built from 17 residues. The V gene's germline CDR1 is SGHTA and CDR2 FQGNSA. V trimming: 2 bases; J trimming: 4 bases; junction bases outside the gene matches: 6. The CDR3 loop reads CASSLTGQGVGTGELFF. DNA of the CDR3: TGTGCCAGCAGCTTAACGGGACAGGGGGTCGGCACCGGGGAGCTGTTTTTT. The full variable domain, its missing parts supplied by reference TRBV7-2 and TRBJ2-2, is GAGVSQSPSNKVTEKGKDVELRCDPISGHTALYWYRQSLGQGLEFLIYFQGNSAPDKSGLPSDRFSAERTGGSVSTLTIQRTQQEDSAVYLCASSLTGQGVGTGELFFGEGSRLTVL.

The V call is TRBV24-1, the J call TRBJ1-2; TRBD1 matches 8 bases. Losses at the gene ends were 3 bases for V and 4 bases for J; bases not matched to a gene: 3. CDR1 and CDR2 (germline): KGHDR, SFDVKD. This CDR3 spans 14 amino acids. The CDR3 is CATSDPGQGYGYTF. CDR3 nucleotides: TGTGCCACCAGTGATCCAGGACAGGGCTATGGCTACACCTTC.

This CDR3 is CASSKTGLAGTYNEQFF. The CDR3 nucleotides read TGTGCCAGCAGCAAGACCGGACTAGCGGGAACCTACAATGAGCAGTTCTTC. V usage is TRBV7-6 and J usage is TRBJ2-1; the match to TRBD2 covers 12 bases. The CDR3 runs to 17 residues. V shed 5 bases and J 2 bases; nucleotides not matched to a gene: 7. Germline V gene sequence: CDR1 SGHVS, CDR2 FNYEAQ.

Only one count was recorded for this clone. V usage is TRBV6-5 and J usage is TRBJ1-2, with TRBD1 as a possible D gene (5 bases). CDR3 length: 14 amino acids. The germline gives CDR1 MNHEY, CDR2 SVGAGI. Trimming cost V 6 bases and J 5 bases, with 16 bases left between them. DNA for the CDR3: TGTGCCAGCAGGCCCGGGGGTGGGAGATATGGCTACACCTTC. This codes for CASRPGGGRYGYTF.

This rearrangement joins TRBV28 to TRBJ2-5, with 15 bases matching TRBD2. V was clipped by 5 bases and J by 4 bases; unmatched bases: 8. The CDR3 covers 17 residues. The germline gives CDR1 MDHEN, CDR2 SYDVKM. CDR3 DNA sequence: TGTGCCAGCAGTCCCGGGACTAGCGGGAGGAGGGGAGAGACCCAGTACTTC. Protein product: CASSPGTSGRRGETQYF.

The chain carries TRBV11-3 and TRBJ1-1; a weak D match, TRBD1 (5 bases). CDR3 length: 13 residues. Germline loops: CDR1 SGHNT, CDR2 YENEEA. V was cut by 2 bases and J by 3 bases, with 7 bases left in between. CDR3 DNA sequence: TGTGCCAGCAGCTTAAGGGGCGACACTGAAGCTTTCTTT. Translation: CASSLRGDTEAFF. Looking up the rest from reference TRBV11-3 and TRBJ1-1 gives the full variable domain: EAGVVQSPRYKIIEKKQPVAFWCNPISGHNTLYWYLQNLGQGPELLIRYENEEAVDDSQLPKDRFSAERLKGVDSTLKIQPAELGDSAVYLCASSLRGDTEAFFGQGTRLTVV.

V gene TRBV3-1 (or the pseudogene TRBV3-2) combines with J gene TRBJ2-3; no clear D gene. Germline CDR1 is LGHDT and CDR2 is YNNKEL (reference sequence). V lost 3 bases, J lost 7 bases, and 8 bases lay in between. The CDR3 is 12 amino acids. The chain's CDR3 is CASSQRQNTQYF. The CDR3 DNA follows: TGTGCCAGCAGCCAGAGGCAAAATACGCAGTATTTT.

The chain joins TRBV28 to TRBJ2-7; D may be TRBD2 (5 bases). This CDR3 is built from 13 residues. The V end lost 4 bases, the J end lost 7 bases, and 14 bases lay between the germline ends. CDR1 and CDR2 (germline): MDHEN, SYDVKM. CDR3 in amino acids: CASSYSPRLEQYF. The CDR3 coding sequence is TGTGCCAGCAGTTATTCTCCAAGACTAGAGCAGTACTTC. Supplemented by reference TRBV28 and TRBJ2-7, the full variable domain reads DVKVTQSSRYLVKRTGEKVFLECVQDMDHENMFWYRQDPGLGLRLIYFSYDVKMKEKGDIPEGYSVSREKKERFSLILESASTNQTSMYLCASSYSPRLEQYFGPGTRLTVT.

The CDR3: CAWSVRSGIDNEQFF. CDR3 nucleotides: TGTGCCTGGAGTGTACGTAGCGGGATCGACAATGAGCAGTTCTTC. The J gene is TRBJ2-1, the V gene TRBV30; 8 bases line up with TRBD2. CDR3 length: 15 residues. V lost 0 bases to trimming and J lost 5 bases; unmatched junction nucleotides: 6. Per germline, CDR1 GTSNPN and CDR2 SVGIG (reference sequence).

This clone has just one count. The gene calls are TRBV14 and TRBJ1-4; possibly TRBD1 for D (6 bases). This CDR3 region has 19 residues. V was pared by 0 bases and J by 4 bases, with 21 bases between. Germline lookup yields CDR1 SGHDN and CDR2 FVKESK. The CDR3 region has the DNA TGTGCCAGCAGCCAAGATAGGAGACAGGTTCCCCGAAGTAATGAAAAACTGTTTTTT. This sequence encodes CASSQDRRQVPRSNEKLFF.

The chain joins TRBV19 to TRBJ2-4, with unresolved D. This CDR3 is 15 amino acids long. V dropped 6 bases and J dropped 6 bases, with 18 bases sitting between them. CDR1 is LNHDA and CDR2 is SQIVND in the germline V gene (reference sequence). CDR3 in amino acids: CASSLETYLGNIQYF. The CDR3 nucleotides read TGTGCCAGTAGCCTAGAAACGTACCTCGGAAACATTCAGTACTTC.

A word on this clone: This sample includes further DNA sequences coding for the same CDR3. This chain joins TRBV5-1 and TRBJ1-3; 9 bases are a match to TRBD1. Germline CDR1 SGHRS, CDR2 YFSETQ. Trimming at V came to 4 bases and at J to 0 bases, leaving 2 bases not matched to a gene. The CDR3 loop spans 15 amino acids. For the CDR3, the DNA is TGCGCCAGCAGCCTGGACAGGGGCTCTGGAAACACCATATATTTT. Its protein is CASSLDRGSGNTIYF.

The chain recombines TRBV19 with TRBJ1-2; TRBD1 aligns across 8 bases. This CDR3 is 14 amino acids long. The junction had 3 bases not matched to a gene; V was cut back by 6 bases and J by 0 bases. The germline V gene has CDR1 LNHDA and CDR2 SQIVND (reference sequence). CDR3 sequence (DNA): TGTGCCAGTAGAGGGGACAGGACTAACTATGGCTACACCTTC. Translation gives CASRGDRTNYGYTF.